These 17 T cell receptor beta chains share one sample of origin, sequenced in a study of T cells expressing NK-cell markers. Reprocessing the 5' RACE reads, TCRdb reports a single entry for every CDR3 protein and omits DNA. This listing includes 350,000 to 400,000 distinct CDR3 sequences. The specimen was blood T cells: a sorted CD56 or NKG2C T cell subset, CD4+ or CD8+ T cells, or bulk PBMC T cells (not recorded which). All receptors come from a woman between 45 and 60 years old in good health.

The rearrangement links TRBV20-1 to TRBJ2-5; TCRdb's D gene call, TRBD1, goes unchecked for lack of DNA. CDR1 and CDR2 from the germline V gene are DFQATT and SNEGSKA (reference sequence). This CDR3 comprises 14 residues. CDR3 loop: CSARDSDRVETQYF.

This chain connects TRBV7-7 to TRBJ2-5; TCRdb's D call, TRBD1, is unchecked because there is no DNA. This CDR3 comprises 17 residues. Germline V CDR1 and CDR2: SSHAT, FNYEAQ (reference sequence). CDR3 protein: CASSPLQGPNDQETQYF.

CDR3 protein: CASSPLTPGNNSPLHF. The chain links TRBV18 to TRBJ1-6; TCRdb picks TRBD1, but there is no DNA to check that call. CDR3 size: 16 residues. Germline V CDR1 and CDR2: KGHSH, LQKENI.

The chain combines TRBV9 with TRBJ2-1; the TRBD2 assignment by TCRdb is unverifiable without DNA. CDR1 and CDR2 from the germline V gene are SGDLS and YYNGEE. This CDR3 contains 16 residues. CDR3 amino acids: CASSPMGLAGGVEQFF.

CDR3 sequence: CASSQEGSYGYTF. The rearrangement uses TRBV3-1 and TRBJ1-2. Germline CDR1 reads LGHDT; CDR2 reads YNNKEL (reference sequence). The CDR3 totals 13 residues.

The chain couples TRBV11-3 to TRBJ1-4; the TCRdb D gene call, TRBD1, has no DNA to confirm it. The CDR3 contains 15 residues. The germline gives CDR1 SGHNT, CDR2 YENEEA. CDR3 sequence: CASSSGDRGREKLFF.

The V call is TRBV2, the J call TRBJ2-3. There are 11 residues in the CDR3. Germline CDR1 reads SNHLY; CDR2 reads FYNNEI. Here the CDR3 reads CASNDPETQYF.

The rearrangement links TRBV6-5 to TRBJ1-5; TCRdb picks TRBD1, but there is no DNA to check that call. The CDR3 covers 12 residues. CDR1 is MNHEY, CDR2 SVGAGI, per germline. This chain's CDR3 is CASSDRGRPQHF.

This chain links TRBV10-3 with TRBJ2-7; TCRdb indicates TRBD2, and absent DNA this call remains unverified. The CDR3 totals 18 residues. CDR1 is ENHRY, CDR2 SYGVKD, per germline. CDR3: CATRVQREAQNSSYEQYF.

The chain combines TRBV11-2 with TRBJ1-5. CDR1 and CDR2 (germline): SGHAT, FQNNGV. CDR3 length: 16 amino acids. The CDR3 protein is CASSLGGPPGNQPQHF.

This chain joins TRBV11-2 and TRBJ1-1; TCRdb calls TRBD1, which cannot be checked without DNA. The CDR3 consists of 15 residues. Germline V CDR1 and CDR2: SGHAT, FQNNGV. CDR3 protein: CASSQIPGQVTEAFF.

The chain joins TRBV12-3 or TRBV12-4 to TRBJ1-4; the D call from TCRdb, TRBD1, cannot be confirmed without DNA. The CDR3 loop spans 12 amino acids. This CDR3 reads CASSLYRFQLFF.

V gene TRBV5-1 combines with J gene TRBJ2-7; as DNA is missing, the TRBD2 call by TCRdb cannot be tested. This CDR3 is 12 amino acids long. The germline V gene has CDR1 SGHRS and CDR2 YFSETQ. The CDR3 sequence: CASSLAGREQYF.

CDR3 region: CASSLEGRGHTGELFF. The chain couples TRBV5-1 to TRBJ2-2; TCRdb outputs TRBD1, but without DNA this stays unchecked. Germline V gives CDR1 SGHRS, CDR2 YFSETQ. This CDR3 spans 16 amino acids.

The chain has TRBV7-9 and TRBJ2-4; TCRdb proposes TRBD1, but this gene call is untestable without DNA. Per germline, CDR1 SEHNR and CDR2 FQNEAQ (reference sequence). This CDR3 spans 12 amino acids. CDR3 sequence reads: CASSMGENIQYF.

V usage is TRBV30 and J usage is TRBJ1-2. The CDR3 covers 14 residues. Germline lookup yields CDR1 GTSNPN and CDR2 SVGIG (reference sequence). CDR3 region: CAWTSLPANYGYTF.

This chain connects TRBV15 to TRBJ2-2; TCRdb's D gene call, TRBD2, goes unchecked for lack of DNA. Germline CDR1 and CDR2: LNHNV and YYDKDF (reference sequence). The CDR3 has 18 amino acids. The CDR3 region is CATSRTSGRAVNTGELFF.